This record concerns one T cell receptor (beta chain) sequence. The treatment was: 15 to 20 received Ad26.COV2.S at low or high dose, single or two shots; roughly five received placebo; per-sample allocation not given. Samples were taken on day 63 after the first vaccine or placebo injection. This record comes from a study of Ad26.COV2.S vaccination and SARS-CoV-2 variants. Whole-study context: Donor was one of the participants in the Ad26.COV2.S arm of the COV1001 trial.

Sequencing was performed with immunoSEQ multiplex PCR; in TCRdb, only in-frame clones are kept and a portion is missing. The profile shows around 320,000 clones, 86% of them singletons. This CDR3 has 14 residues. Trimming took off 4 bases at V and 3 bases at J, with 12 bases between the two ends. Germline lookup yields CDR1 LNHDA and CDR2 SQIVND (reference sequence). V and J are TRBV19 and TRBJ2-5, with a tentative D call TRBD2 (5 bases). The TCR was taken from a person between 18 and 59 years old who received the Ad26.COV2.S COVID-19 vaccine or a placebo. The sample in question was peripheral blood, obtained in a trial of Ad26.COV2.S vaccine versus placebo. DNA for the CDR3: TGTGCCAGTAGTAGAGGGCTAGCCGAAGAGACCCAGTACTTC. Its protein is CASSRGLAEETQYF.